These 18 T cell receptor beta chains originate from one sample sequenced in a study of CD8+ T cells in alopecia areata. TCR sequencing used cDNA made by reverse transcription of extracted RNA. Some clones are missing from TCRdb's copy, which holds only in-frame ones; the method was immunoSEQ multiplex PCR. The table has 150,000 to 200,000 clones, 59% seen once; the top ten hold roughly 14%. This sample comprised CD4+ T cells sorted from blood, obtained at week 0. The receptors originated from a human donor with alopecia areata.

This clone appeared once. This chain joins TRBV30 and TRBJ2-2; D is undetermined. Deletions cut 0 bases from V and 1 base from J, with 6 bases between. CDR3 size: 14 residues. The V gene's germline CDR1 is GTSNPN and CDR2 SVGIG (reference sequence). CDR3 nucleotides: TGTGCCTGGAGTGTAGTCCGGAACACCGGGGAGCTGTTTTTT. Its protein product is CAWSVVRNTGELFF.

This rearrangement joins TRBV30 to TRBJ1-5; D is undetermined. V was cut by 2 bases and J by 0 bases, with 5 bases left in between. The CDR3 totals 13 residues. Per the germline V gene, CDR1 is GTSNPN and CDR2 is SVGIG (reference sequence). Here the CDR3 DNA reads TGTGCCTGGAGTATCGGTAGCAATCAGCCCCAGCATTTT. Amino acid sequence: CAWSIGSNQPQHF.

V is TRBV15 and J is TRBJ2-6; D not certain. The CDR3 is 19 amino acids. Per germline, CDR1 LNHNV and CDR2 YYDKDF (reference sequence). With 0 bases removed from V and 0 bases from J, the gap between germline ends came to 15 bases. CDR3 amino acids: CATSRDLTQHFSGANVLTF. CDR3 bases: TGTGCCACCAGCAGAGATCTTACACAGCACTTCTCTGGGGCCAACGTCCTGACTTTC.

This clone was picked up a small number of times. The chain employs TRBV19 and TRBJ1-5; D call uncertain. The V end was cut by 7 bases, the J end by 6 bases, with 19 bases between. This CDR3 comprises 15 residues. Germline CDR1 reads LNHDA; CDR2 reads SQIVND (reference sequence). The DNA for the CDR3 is TGTGCCAGTACCAAAACCCCACAAAAGGGTCAGCCCCAGCATTTT. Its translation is CASTKTPQKGQPQHF.

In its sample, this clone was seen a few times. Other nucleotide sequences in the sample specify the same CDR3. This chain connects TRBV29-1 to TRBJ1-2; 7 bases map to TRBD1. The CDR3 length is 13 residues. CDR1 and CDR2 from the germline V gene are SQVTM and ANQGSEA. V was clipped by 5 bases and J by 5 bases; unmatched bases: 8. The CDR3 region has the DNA TGCAGCGTTCCGGGACAGAAATCTTATGGCTACACCTTC. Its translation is CSVPGQKSYGYTF. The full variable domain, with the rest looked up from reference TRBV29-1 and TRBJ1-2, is SAVISQKPSRDICQRGTSLTIQCQVDSQVTMMFWYRQQPGQSLTLIATANQGSEATYESGFVIDKFPISRPNLTFSTLTVSNMSPEDSSIYLCSVPGQKSYGYTFGSGTRLTVV.

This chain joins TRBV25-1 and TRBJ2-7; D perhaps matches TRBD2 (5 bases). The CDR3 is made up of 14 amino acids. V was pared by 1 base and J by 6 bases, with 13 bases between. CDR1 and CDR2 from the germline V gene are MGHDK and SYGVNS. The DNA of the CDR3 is TGTGCCAGCAGTGAATCGAGAGGGCGTAGCGAGCAGTACTTC. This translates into CASSESRGRSEQYF.

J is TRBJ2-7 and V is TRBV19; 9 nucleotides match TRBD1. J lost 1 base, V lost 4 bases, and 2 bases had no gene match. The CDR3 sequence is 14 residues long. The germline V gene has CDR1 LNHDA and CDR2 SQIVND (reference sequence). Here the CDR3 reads CASSRGTGSYEQYF. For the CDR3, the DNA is TGTGCCAGTAGTAGAGGGACAGGGTCCTACGAGCAGTACTTC.

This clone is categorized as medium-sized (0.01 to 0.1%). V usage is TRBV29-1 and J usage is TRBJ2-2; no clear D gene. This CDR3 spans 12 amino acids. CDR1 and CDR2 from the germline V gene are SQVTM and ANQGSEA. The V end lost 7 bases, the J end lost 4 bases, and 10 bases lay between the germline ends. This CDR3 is CSAKARTGELFF. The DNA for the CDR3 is TGCAGCGCAAAGGCCCGCACCGGGGAGCTGTTTTTT.

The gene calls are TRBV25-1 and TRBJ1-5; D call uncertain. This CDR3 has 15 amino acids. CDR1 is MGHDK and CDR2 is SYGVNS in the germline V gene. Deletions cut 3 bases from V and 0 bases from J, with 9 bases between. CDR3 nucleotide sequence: TGTGCCAGCAGTGATCGGCATAATAGCAATCAGCCCCAGCATTTT. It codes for CASSDRHNSNQPQHF.

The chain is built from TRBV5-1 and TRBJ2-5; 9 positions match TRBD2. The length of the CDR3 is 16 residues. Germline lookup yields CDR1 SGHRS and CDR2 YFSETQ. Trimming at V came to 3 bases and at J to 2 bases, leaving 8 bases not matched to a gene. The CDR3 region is CASSWGSSGTQETQYF. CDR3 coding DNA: TGCGCCAGCAGCTGGGGGTCTAGCGGGACTCAAGAGACCCAGTACTTC.

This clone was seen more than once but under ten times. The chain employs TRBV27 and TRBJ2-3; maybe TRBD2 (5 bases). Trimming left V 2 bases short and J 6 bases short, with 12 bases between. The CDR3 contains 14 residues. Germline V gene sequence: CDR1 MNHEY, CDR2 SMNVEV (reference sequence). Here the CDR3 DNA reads TGTGCCAGCAGTTTAATCTCGGGATTGGATACGCAGTATTTT. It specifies CASSLISGLDTQYF.

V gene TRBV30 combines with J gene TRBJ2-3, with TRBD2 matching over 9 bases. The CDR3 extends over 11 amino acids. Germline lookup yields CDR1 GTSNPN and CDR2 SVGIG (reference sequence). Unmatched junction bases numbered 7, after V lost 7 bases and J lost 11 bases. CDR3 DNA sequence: TGTGCCTCGGCCCGCGGGGGGGGGCAGTATTTT. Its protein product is CASARGGGQYF.

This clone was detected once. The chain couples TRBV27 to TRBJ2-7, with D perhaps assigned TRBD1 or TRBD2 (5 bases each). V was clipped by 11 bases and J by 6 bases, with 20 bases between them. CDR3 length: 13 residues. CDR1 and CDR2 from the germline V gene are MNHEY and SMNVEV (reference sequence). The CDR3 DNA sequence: TGTGCCCCCCAGGGACGGCTCCCGACCGAGCAGTACTTC. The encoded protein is CAPQGRLPTEQYF.

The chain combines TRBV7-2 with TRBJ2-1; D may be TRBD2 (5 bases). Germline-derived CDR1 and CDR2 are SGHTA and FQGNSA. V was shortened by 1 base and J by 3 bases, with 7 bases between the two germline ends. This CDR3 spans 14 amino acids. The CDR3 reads CASSLDGDYNEQFF. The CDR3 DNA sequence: TGTGCCAGCAGCTTAGACGGGGACTACAATGAGCAGTTCTTC.

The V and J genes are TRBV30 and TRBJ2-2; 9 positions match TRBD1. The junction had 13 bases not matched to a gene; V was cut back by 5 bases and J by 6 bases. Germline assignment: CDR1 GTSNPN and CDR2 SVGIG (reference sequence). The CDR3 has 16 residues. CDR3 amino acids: CAWQNRDRVISGELFF. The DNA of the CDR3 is TGTGCCTGGCAAAACCGGGACAGGGTTATCTCCGGGGAGCTGTTTTTT.

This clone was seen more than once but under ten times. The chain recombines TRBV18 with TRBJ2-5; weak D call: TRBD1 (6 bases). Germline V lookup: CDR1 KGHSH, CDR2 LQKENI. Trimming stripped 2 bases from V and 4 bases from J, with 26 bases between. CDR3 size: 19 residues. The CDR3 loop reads CASSPLRAGESLKGETQYF. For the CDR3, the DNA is TGTGCCAGCTCACCATTACGCGCAGGGGAATCGTTAAAGGGAGAGACCCAGTACTTC.

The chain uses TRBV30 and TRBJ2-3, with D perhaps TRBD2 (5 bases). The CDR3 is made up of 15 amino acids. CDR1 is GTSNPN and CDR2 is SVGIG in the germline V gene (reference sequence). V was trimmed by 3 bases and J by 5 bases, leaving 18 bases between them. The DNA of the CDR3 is TGTGCCTGGAGCGGGTCCGCCCGGGGTATAGATACGCAGTATTTT. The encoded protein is CAWSGSARGIDTQYF.

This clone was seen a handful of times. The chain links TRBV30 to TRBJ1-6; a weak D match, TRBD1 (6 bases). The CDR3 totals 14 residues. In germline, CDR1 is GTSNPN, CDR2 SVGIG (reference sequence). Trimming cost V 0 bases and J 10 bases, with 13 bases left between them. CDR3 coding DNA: TGTGCCTGGAGTGTAAAGGGGGAGCGCTCACCCCTCCACTTT. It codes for CAWSVKGERSPLHF. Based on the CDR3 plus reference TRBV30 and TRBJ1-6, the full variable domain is SQTIHQWPATLVQPVGSPLSLECTVEGTSNPNLYWYRQAAGRGLQLLFYSVGIGQISSEVPQNLSASRPQDRQFILSSKKLLLSDSGFYLCAWSVKGERSPLHFGNGTRLTVT.